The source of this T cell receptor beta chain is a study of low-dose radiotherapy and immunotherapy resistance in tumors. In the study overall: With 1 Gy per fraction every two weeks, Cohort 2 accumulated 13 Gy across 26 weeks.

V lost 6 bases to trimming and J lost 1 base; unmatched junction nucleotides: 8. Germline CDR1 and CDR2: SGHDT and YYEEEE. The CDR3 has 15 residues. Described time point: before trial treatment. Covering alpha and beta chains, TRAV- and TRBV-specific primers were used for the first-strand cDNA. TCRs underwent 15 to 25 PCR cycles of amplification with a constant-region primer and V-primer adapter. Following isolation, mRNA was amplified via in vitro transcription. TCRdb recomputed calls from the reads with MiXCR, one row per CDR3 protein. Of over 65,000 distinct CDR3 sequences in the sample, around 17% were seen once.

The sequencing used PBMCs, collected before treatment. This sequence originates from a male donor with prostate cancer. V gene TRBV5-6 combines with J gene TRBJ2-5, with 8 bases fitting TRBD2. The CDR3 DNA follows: TGTGCCAGCACCCAAGGCGGGGGGAGCCAAGAGACCCAGTACTTC. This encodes CASTQGGGSQETQYF.